The 2 T cell receptor beta chains below were found in one sample sequenced in a study of neoadjuvant nivolumab and ipilimumab in lung cancer. Sequencing used immunoSEQ multiplex PCR; TCRdb keeps in-frame clones, though not all of them. The repertoire holds roughly 49,000 clones, with roughly 91% as singletons. This material consisted of blood, taken before neoadjuvant nivolumab, alone or with ipilimumab. Receptors originate from an adult with non-small cell lung cancer. Some clones in this sample may be carry-over from other donors' samples.

V gene TRBV30 combines with J gene TRBJ1-2; TRBD1 matches 9 bases. This CDR3 region has 15 residues. The ends lost 6 bases at V and 1 base at J; junction bases unmatched: 9. Germline V CDR1 and CDR2: GTSNPN, SVGIG (reference sequence). CDR3 DNA: TGTGCCTGTTTAGGACAGGGGCTCGATAACTATGGCTACACCTTC. It encodes CACLGQGLDNYGYTF.

This chain uses TRBV25-1 with TRBJ2-2; a possible D gene is TRBD2 (6 bases). The CDR3 spans 14 residues. Per the germline V gene, CDR1 is MGHDK and CDR2 is SYGVNS. V lost 7 bases and J lost 6, with 15 bases in between. CDR3 protein: CASTKGSGAGELFF. CDR3 DNA sequence: TGTGCCAGCACCAAAGGCTCGGGGGCCGGGGAGCTGTTTTTT.